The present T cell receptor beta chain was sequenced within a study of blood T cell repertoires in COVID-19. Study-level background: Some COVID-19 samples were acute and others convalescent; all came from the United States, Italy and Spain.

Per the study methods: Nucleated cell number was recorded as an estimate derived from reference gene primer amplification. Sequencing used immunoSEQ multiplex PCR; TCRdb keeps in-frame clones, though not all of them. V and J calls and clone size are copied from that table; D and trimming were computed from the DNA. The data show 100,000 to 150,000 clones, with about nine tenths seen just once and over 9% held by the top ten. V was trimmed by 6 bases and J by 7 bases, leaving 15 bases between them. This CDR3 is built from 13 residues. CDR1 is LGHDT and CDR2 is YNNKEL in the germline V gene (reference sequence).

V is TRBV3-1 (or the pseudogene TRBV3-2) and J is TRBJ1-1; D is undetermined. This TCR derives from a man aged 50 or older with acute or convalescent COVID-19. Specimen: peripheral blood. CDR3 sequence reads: CASSRGGIGEAFF. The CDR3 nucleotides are TGTGCCAGCAGTCGGGGAGGGATCGGTGAAGCTTTCTTT.